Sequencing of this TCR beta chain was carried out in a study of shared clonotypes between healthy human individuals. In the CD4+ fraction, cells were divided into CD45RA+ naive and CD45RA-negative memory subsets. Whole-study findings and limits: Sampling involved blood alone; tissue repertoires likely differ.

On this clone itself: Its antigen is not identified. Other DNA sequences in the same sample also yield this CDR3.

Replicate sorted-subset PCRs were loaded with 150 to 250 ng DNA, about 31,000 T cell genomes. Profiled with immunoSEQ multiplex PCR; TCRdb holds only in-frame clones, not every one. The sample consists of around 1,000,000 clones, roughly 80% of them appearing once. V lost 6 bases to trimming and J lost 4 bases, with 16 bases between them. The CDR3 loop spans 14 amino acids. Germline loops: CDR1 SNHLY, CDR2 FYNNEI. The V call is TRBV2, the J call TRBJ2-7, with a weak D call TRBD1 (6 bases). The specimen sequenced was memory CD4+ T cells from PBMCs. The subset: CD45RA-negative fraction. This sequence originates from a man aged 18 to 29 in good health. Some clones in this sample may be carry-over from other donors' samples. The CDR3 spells CASSLGRGMYEQYF. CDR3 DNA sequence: TGTGCCAGCAGCTTGGGCAGGGGAATGTACGAGCAGTACTTC.